Listed here are 24 T cell receptor beta chains from one sample, sequenced in a study of blood T cell repertoires in COVID-19. This table comes from immunoSEQ multiplex PCR, and its TCRdb copy is limited to in-frame clones, with some not included. The repertoire consists of under 300,000 clones, with roughly 88% occurring once and the leading ten covering under 2.5%. The sequenced material came from peripheral blood. Source of these receptors: a man in his forties who had recovered from COVID-19.

This clone occurred once. In nucleotides, the CDR3 is TGTGCCAGTAGTGAACAGGGTATGAACACTGAAGCTTTCTTT. This sequence encodes CASSEQGMNTEAFF. The V gene is TRBV19, the J gene TRBJ1-1; TRBD1 might be the D (6 bases). The CDR3 has 14 amino acids. The V gene lost 5 bases and the J gene lost 0 bases, with 10 bases spanning the gap. Germline V lookup: CDR1 LNHDA, CDR2 SQIVND (reference sequence).

The chain has TRBV7-2 and TRBJ1-5; D is perhaps TRBD1 (6 bases). V was pared by 5 bases and J by 6 bases, with 17 bases between. Germline V lookup: CDR1 SGHTA, CDR2 FQGNSA. CDR3 length: 15 residues. CDR3 in amino acids: CASSANRVFGQPQHF. CDR3 nucleotide sequence: TGTGCCAGCAGCGCAAACAGGGTCTTCGGTCAGCCCCAGCATTTT. Looking up the rest from reference TRBV7-2 and TRBJ1-5 gives the full variable domain: GAGVSQSPSNKVTEKGKDVELRCDPISGHTALYWYRQSLGQGLEFLIYFQGNSAPDKSGLPSDRFSAERTGGSVSTLTIQRTQQEDSAVYLCASSANRVFGQPQHFGDGTRLSIL.

The V call is TRBV13, the J call TRBJ1-1; tentative D call: TRBD1 (6 bases). CDR1 and CDR2 (germline): PRHDT, FYEKMQ (reference sequence). The CDR3 is 15 residues long. The V end was cut by 5 bases, the J end by 1 base, with 14 bases between. This chain's CDR3 is CASSLQTGPNTEAFF. In DNA, the CDR3 is TGTGCCAGCAGCCTTCAGACAGGACCGAACACTGAAGCTTTCTTT. Looking up the rest from reference TRBV13 and TRBJ1-1 gives the full variable domain: AAGVIQSPRHLIKEKRETATLKCYPIPRHDTVYWYQQGPGQDPQFLISFYEKMQSDKGSIPDRFSAQQFSDYHSELNMSSLELGDSALYFCASSLQTGPNTEAFFGQGTRLTVV.

The chain employs TRBV7-2 and TRBJ2-5; the match to TRBD1 covers 10 bases. CDR1 is SGHTA, CDR2 FQGNSA, per germline. This CDR3 has 16 amino acids. V shed 3 bases, J shed 2 bases, and the junction held 6 bases outside the gene matches. DNA for the CDR3: TGTGCCAGCAGCTTCAATTGGGACAGGGGACAAGAGACCCAGTACTTC. Protein: CASSFNWDRGQETQYF.

The V call is TRBV4-1, the J call TRBJ2-7, with D perhaps matching TRBD1 (5 bases). This CDR3 contains 16 residues. Trimming left V 5 bases short and J 0 bases short, with 17 bases between. Germline CDR1 reads MGHRA; CDR2 reads YSYEKL. CDR3 in amino acids: CASSSGSVPSSYEQYF. In DNA, the CDR3 is TGCGCCAGCAGCTCAGGGTCGGTACCGAGCTCCTACGAGCAGTACTTC.

The chain links TRBV12-3 or TRBV12-4 to TRBJ2-1; D remains unclear. V dropped 3 bases and J dropped 16 bases, with 16 bases sitting between them. This CDR3 has 12 residues. In DNA, the CDR3 is TGTGCCAGCAGTTTCAGGTTTTCAGCCGAATTCTTC. Translation gives CASSFRFSAEFF.

The chain links TRBV5-8 to TRBJ1-4; weak D call: TRBD1 (6 bases). The CDR3 consists of 14 residues. Per the germline V gene, CDR1 is SGHTS and CDR2 is YDEGEE. V lost 4 bases and J lost 7, with 14 bases in between. This CDR3 is CASSHGGAREKLFF. CDR3 nucleotides: TGTGCCAGCAGCCATGGGGGGGCTCGTGAAAAACTGTTTTTT.

A single count supports this clone. The chain joins TRBV30 to TRBJ2-1, with 9 bases lining up with TRBD2. The CDR3 consists of 15 residues. V dropped 3 bases and J dropped 3; count of bases not matched to a gene: 6. CDR1 and CDR2 from the germline V gene are GTSNPN and SVGIG (reference sequence). The CDR3 spells CAWRVAGADYNEQFF. For the CDR3, the DNA is TGTGCCTGGAGAGTAGCGGGAGCCGACTACAATGAGCAGTTCTTC. Full variable domain (missing parts from reference TRBV30 and TRBJ2-1): SQTIHQWPATLVQPVGSPLSLECTVEGTSNPNLYWYRQAAGRGLQLLFYSVGIGQISSEVPQNLSASRPQDRQFILSSKKLLLSDSGFYLCAWRVAGADYNEQFFGPGTRLTVL.

The genes are TRBV7-9 and TRBJ2-2, with D possibly being TRBD2 (6 bases). CDR3 length: 14 amino acids. Trimming removed 3 bases from V and 7 bases from J, with 12 bases in between. Per germline, CDR1 SEHNR and CDR2 FQNEAQ (reference sequence). DNA for the CDR3: TGTGCCAGCAGCTTTACGGGAGAGGGCGGGGAGCTGTTTTTT. This sequence encodes CASSFTGEGGELFF. The variable domain in full, with the rest retrieved from reference TRBV7-9 and TRBJ2-2, is DTGVSQNPRHKITKRGQNVTFRCDPISEHNRLYWYRQTLGQGPEFLTYFQNEAQLEKSRLLSDRFSAERPKGSFSTLEIQRTEQGDSAMYLCASSFTGEGGELFFGEGSRLTVL.

This rearrangement joins TRBV5-1 to TRBJ2-2; 9 bases line up with TRBD1. With 4 bases clipped from V and 2 bases from J, the junction kept 9 bases outside the gene matches. This CDR3 region has 17 residues. Germline CDR1 SGHRS, CDR2 YFSETQ. CDR3 DNA sequence: TGCGCCAGCAGCACCACCGGGACAGGGACAAACACCGGGGAGCTGTTTTTT. Its translation is CASSTTGTGTNTGELFF.

The gene calls are TRBV18 and TRBJ1-1; D perhaps matches TRBD1 (5 bases). Germline lookup yields CDR1 KGHSH and CDR2 LQKENI. Deletions cut 3 bases from V and 3 bases from J, with 11 bases between. The CDR3 is 14 residues long. The CDR3 region has the DNA TGTGCCAGCTCACCTCGCGGGGCGGACACTGAAGCTTTCTTT. It codes for CASSPRGADTEAFF.

The chain is built from TRBV10-3 and TRBJ2-3; 8 nucleotides match TRBD2. CDR3 size: 15 residues. Trimming took 6 bases from V and 3 from J; bases not matched to a gene: 8. Germline V CDR1 and CDR2: ENHRY, SYGVKD. The CDR3 region is CAIRDLGGGTDTQYF. The CDR3, as DNA: TGTGCCATCAGGGACCTCGGGGGGGGGACAGATACGCAGTATTTT.

This clone is a singleton in its sample. The V and J genes are TRBV27 and TRBJ1-5, with D unresolved. Germline lookup yields CDR1 MNHEY and CDR2 SMNVEV (reference sequence). Trimming cost V 3 bases and J 7 bases, with 13 bases left between them. The CDR3 length is 14 residues. CDR3 region: CASSLEIQEQPQHF. CDR3 DNA sequence: TGTGCCAGCAGTTTGGAAATTCAGGAACAGCCCCAGCATTTT.

The chain carries TRBV11-3 and TRBJ1-2; the D is unclear. The germline V gene encodes CDR1 SGHNT and CDR2 YENEEA. Trimming took off 4 bases at V and 4 bases at J, with 16 bases between the two ends. This CDR3 is 15 amino acids long. The CDR3 loop is CASSSPGRASYGYTF. The CDR3 DNA reads TGTGCCAGCAGCTCCCCGGGGAGGGCTTCCTATGGCTACACCTTC.

The chain recombines TRBV29-1 with TRBJ1-1; D ambiguous. Trimming cost V 4 bases and J 1 base, with 13 bases left between them. The CDR3 runs to 14 residues. The germline V gene encodes CDR1 SQVTM and CDR2 ANQGSEA. The CDR3 protein is CSVGLASGNTEAFF. As DNA, the CDR3 is TGCAGCGTTGGATTGGCCAGCGGGAACACTGAAGCTTTCTTT.

V is TRBV29-1 and J is TRBJ2-7, with 7 bases identical to TRBD1. Germline V gene data show CDR1 as SQVTM and CDR2 as ANQGSEA. The CDR3 has 12 residues. V lost 3 bases and J lost 6; bases outside the gene matches: 5. The CDR3 sequence: CSVERTGAEQYF. CDR3 in DNA: TGCAGCGTTGAGCGAACAGGGGCCGAGCAGTACTTC.

The gene calls are TRBV5-1 and TRBJ1-3, with D hard to call. V lost 0 bases and J lost 3, with 7 bases in between. Germline V CDR1 and CDR2: SGHRS, YFSETQ. CDR3 length: 14 residues. The DNA for the CDR3 is TGCGCCAGCAGCTTGGAAAACAGTGGAAACACCATATATTTT. This codes for CASSLENSGNTIYF. Full variable domain (outside the CDR3, taken from reference TRBV5-1 and TRBJ1-3): KAGVTQTPRYLIKTRGQQVTLSCSPISGHRSVSWYQQTPGQGLQFLFEYFSETQRNKGNFPGRFSGRQFSNSRSEMNVSTLELGDSALYLCASSLENSGNTIYFGEGSWLTVV.

The V gene is TRBV11-3, the J gene TRBJ2-2, with 10 bases that match TRBD1. The CDR3 contains 15 residues. Germline lookup yields CDR1 SGHNT and CDR2 YENEEA. J was trimmed by 6 bases and V by 5 bases; bases with no gene match: 6. CDR3 sequence (DNA): TGTGCCAGCAGCCGGAGGACAGGGGGGCCCGGGGAGCTGTTTTTT. It codes for CASSRRTGGPGELFF.

The CDR3 is CASSQGDYGYTF. CDR3 nucleotides: TGTGCCAGCAGCCAGGGAGATTATGGCTACACCTTC. The chain employs TRBV14 and TRBJ1-2, with D unresolved. Trimming took off 3 bases at V and 5 bases at J, with 7 bases between the two ends. The CDR3 runs to 12 residues. The germline CDR1 and CDR2 sequences are SGHDN and FVKESK.

The J gene is TRBJ1-1, the V gene TRBV7-2; 10 bases map to TRBD1. Germline CDR1 reads SGHTA; CDR2 reads FQGNSA. The CDR3 extends over 15 amino acids. V shed 5 bases, J shed 0 bases, and the junction held 3 bases outside the gene matches. CDR3: CASSRDRGLNTEAFF. CDR3 nucleotides: TGTGCCAGCAGCCGGGACAGGGGACTGAACACTGAAGCTTTCTTT.

This clone was picked up a small number of times. The rearrangement joins TRBV7-9 to TRBJ2-5; D might be TRBD2 (5 bases). The CDR3 extends over 14 amino acids. Germline V gene sequence: CDR1 SEHNR, CDR2 FQNEAQ (reference sequence). V lost 1 base to trimming and J lost 5 bases, with 11 bases between them. CDR3 sequence reads: CASSLERFRETQYF. The CDR3 DNA reads TGTGCCAGCAGCTTAGAGCGGTTTCGGGAGACCCAGTACTTC.

The rearrangement joins TRBV5-1 to TRBJ1-1; D is undetermined. Per germline, CDR1 SGHRS and CDR2 YFSETQ. The CDR3 is 14 amino acids. The V end lost 0 bases, the J end lost 1 base, and 7 bases lay between the germline ends. CDR3 in DNA: TGCGCCAGCAGCTTGGACAGCCAGAACACTGAAGCTTTCTTT. Amino acid sequence: CASSLDSQNTEAFF. Complete variable domain (other parts from reference TRBV5-1 and TRBJ1-1): KAGVTQTPRYLIKTRGQQVTLSCSPISGHRSVSWYQQTPGQGLQFLFEYFSETQRNKGNFPGRFSGRQFSNSRSEMNVSTLELGDSALYLCASSLDSQNTEAFFGQGTRLTVV.

Comments on this clone: Other DNA sequences of this sample code for an identical CDR3. The J gene is TRBJ2-5, the V gene TRBV5-1; 9 positions match TRBD1. V lost 2 bases and J lost 2; bases outside the gene matches: 4. The CDR3 is made up of 15 amino acids. Per germline, CDR1 SGHRS and CDR2 YFSETQ. The chain's CDR3 is CASSLAGTGQETQYF. The CDR3 DNA is TGCGCCAGCAGCTTAGCCGGGACAGGGCAAGAGACCCAGTACTTC.

CDR3 sequence (DNA): TGCGCCAGCAGCCAAGACCCGCGATCCGCTTATAATGAAAAACTGTTTTTT. Amino acid sequence: CASSQDPRSAYNEKLFF. The V and J genes are TRBV4-3 and TRBJ1-4; D gene ambiguous. The length of the CDR3 is 17 residues. Germline V CDR1 and CDR2: LGHNA, YSLEER. V was cut by 0 bases and J by 4 bases, with 15 bases left in between.